This T cell receptor beta chain was sequenced in a study of early T cells in non-severe SARS-CoV-2 infection. Study overall: Sequencing was performed on bulk RNA from unsorted whole blood, leaving chains unpaired.

Study-level findings and limits: VDJdb matching skewed toward anti-spike CD8 responses, missing private and CD4 specificities.

As regards this clonotype: Its antigen is not known.

Each single cDNA molecule received a unique molecular identifier. TCRdb called the 5' RACE reads again in MiXCR, with one record for every CDR3 protein. The sample consists of tens of thousands of distinct CDR3 sequences, more than 5% of them appearing once. The germline V and J ends were trimmed by 2 bases and 3 bases, with 13 bases remaining between them. The CDR3 length is 15 residues. Germline CDR1 LGHDT, CDR2 YNNKEL (reference sequence). Sequences were obtained from whole blood. V usage is TRBV3-1 and J usage is TRBJ1-2; tentative D call: TRBD1 (5 bases). The clonotype originates from an adult who was a healthcare worker with PCR-confirmed SARS-CoV-2 infection or an uninfected control (not recorded which). The CDR3 spells CASSQFGKGDYGYTF. As DNA, the CDR3 is TGTGCCAGCAGCCAATTTGGAAAAGGGGACTATGGCTACACCTTC.